This section outlines one TCR beta chain sequence together with its context. The sample originates from a study of T cell repertoires in aging, cancer and after chemotherapy. The V gene's germline CDR1 is SGHDT and CDR2 YYEEEE. Trimming removed 4 bases from V and 0 bases from J; junction bases left unmatched: 7. The CDR3 length is 17 residues. Amplification of TCR beta used genomic DNA extracted from peripheral blood. Rearranged V-D-J TRB sequences were amplified with a mixed TRB-A/B primer pool. TCRdb reprocessed the multiplex PCR reads via MiXCR and lists one record per CDR3 protein. The sample has 10,000 to 15,000 distinct CDR3 sequences, roughly 32% seen once.

This clonotype originated in a human donor in good health. The donor label of this sample is uncertain. Sequencing was carried out using blood. V gene TRBV5-6 combines with J gene TRBJ2-2, with 9 bases that match TRBD2. CDR3 residues: CASSLNRGGANTGELFF. The CDR3 coding sequence is TGTGCCAGCAGCCTCAACCGCGGGGGGGCGAACACCGGGGAGCTGTTTTTT. The full variable domain, completed using reference TRBV5-6 and TRBJ2-2, is DAGVTQSPTHLIKTRGQQVTLRCSPKSGHDTVSWYQQALGQGPQFIFQYYEEEERQRGNFPDRFSGHQFPNYSSELNVNALLLGDSALYLCASSLNRGGANTGELFFGEGSRLTVL.